What follows are 22 T cell receptor delta chains derived from one specimen sequenced in a study of gamma-delta T cells after stem cell transplantation. TCRdb called clones anew from the RT-PCR reads with CATT. The repertoire has 3,600 or so delta-chain clones, 16% of them found once; the top ten carry over 11%. The specimen was gamma-delta T cells. All receptors come from a human donor. It is not recorded whose cells these are; they may come from a transplant donor.

This clone was counted between two and nine times. No DNA is shown, since the ends of the CDR3 on it are uncertain; the CDR3 is the one TCRdb lists. The V and J genes are TRAV29/DV5 and TRDJ1; TRDD3 is taken as the D call from the table, unchecked against the DNA. Germline assignment: CDR1 NSMFDY and CDR2 ISSIKDK. The CDR3 comprises 28 residues, both ends counted. This CDR3 is CSVLLCSTTPSHEGVLGDTGEGTDKLIF.

As concerns this clone: A single base separates this from a much larger clone, so it may be a read error. The same CDR3 arises from other DNA sequences in this sample as well. The rearrangement uses TRDV2 and TRDJ1, with TRDD3 as a possible D gene (5 bases). The CDR3 sequence is 16 residues long. Per the germline V gene, CDR1 is GEAIGNYY and CDR2 is EKD. CDR3 loop: CACDTVGAPSTDKLIF. In DNA form, the CDR3 reads TGCGCCTGTGACACTGTTGGGGCACCCTCCACCGATAAACTCATCTTT.

This clone was detected only a few times. V usage is TRDV2 and J usage is TRDJ1; 13 positions agree with TRDD3. The CDR3 sequence is 18 residues long. CDR1 and CDR2 from the germline V gene are GEAIGNYY and EKD. The V segment lost 2 bases and the J segment 1 base; nucleotides outside the gene matches: 9. As DNA, the CDR3 is TGTGCCTGTGACATCGTACTGGGGGATACGGGGATCACCGATAAACTCATCTTT. It yields the protein CACDIVLGDTGITDKLIF.

This rearrangement joins TRDV2 to TRDJ1; 13 bases line up with TRDD3. This CDR3 contains 25 residues. The trim removed 0 bases at V and 0 bases at J, leaving 27 bases unmatched. CDR1 and CDR2 (germline): GEAIGNYY, EKD. The CDR3 DNA reads as TGTGCCTGTGACACCTTAGGTACTGGGGGATACGTATCGGGCAACCCCACAGAGTACACCGATAAACTCATCTTT. Encoded protein: CACDTLGTGGYVSGNPTEYTDKLIF.

The chain employs TRDV2 and TRDJ1, with 7 nucleotides matching TRDD3. CDR1 is GEAIGNYY, CDR2 EKD, per germline. This CDR3 is built from 18 residues. The V segment lost 0 bases and the J segment 4 bases; nucleotides outside the gene matches: 16. CDR3 loop: CACDTVRSGGDEGDKLIF. The CDR3 DNA is TGTGCCTGTGACACCGTTCGAAGCGGGGGGGATGAAGGCGATAAACTCATCTTT.

CDR3 in DNA: TGTGCCTGTGACGTCCTTACTGGGGGATACGCTCCCTACACCGATAAACTCATCTTT. Its translation is CACDVLTGGYAPYTDKLIF. This chain connects TRDV2 to TRDJ1; TRDD3 matches 13 bases. The junction had 12 bases not matched to a gene; V was cut back by 3 bases and J by 0 bases. The CDR3 contains 19 residues. Germline-derived CDR1 and CDR2 are GEAIGNYY and EKD.

This clone has a handful of counts. The chain links TRDV2 to TRDJ1, with 12 bases lining up with TRDD3. V dropped 4 bases and J dropped 0; count of bases not matched to a gene: 5. Germline V gene sequence: CDR1 GEAIGNYY, CDR2 EKD. The CDR3 length is 16 residues. For the CDR3, the DNA is TGTGCCTGTGATATACTGGGGGATACCCACACCGATAAACTCATCTTT. Amino acids: CACDILGDTHTDKLIF.

A few counts support this clone. The chain uses TRDV2 and TRDJ1; 9 positions agree with TRDD3. After removal of 0 bases from V and 3 bases from J, the junction contained 22 bases not matched to a gene. Germline V gives CDR1 GEAIGNYY, CDR2 EKD. The CDR3 length is 21 residues. DNA of the CDR3: TGTGCCTGTGACACCCTGGCACTTCCTTCTACTGGGGGACCCCCAGCCGATAAACTCATCTTT. Translating it yields CACDTLALPSTGGPPADKLIF.

The sample holds a few counts of this clone. Germline is not matched at one junction end, which may reflect a read error. V is TRDV2 and J is TRDJ1; maybe TRDD2 (9 bases). From germline, CDR1 is GEAIGNYY and CDR2 EKD. The CDR3 sequence is 26 residues long. CDR3 coding DNA: TGTGCCTGTGACAACGTCCCCCCTTCCTACGGAACGTCGGGGGATAGTTCCAACGATTACACCGATAAACCCATCTTT. Encoded protein: CACDNVPPSYGTSGDSSNDYTDKPIF.

In this sample, this clone turned up a few times. It may be a read error: a sequence one base away is much more abundant. The sample contains more than one DNA sequence encoding this CDR3. CDR3 loop: CACDTLVLGDTAGGKLIF. CDR3 DNA sequence: TGTGCCTGTGACACCCTGGTACTGGGGGATACCGCCGGTGGGAAACTCATCTTT. The rearrangement links TRDV2 to TRDJ1; 12 positions agree with TRDD3. V was pared by 0 bases and J by 8 bases, with 15 bases of the junction left unmatched. The germline gives CDR1 GEAIGNYY, CDR2 EKD. CDR3 size: 18 residues.

This clone was counted between two and nine times. A much larger clone sits a single nucleotide away, making a read error possible. The chain combines TRDV2 with TRDJ1; TRDD3 matches 7 bases. The CDR3 contains 17 residues. In germline, CDR1 is GEAIGNYY, CDR2 EKD. The CDR3 DNA follows: TGTGCCCGTGACGAGGCTGGGGGCATCAGGTACACCGATAAACTCATCTTT. It is translated as CARDEAGGIRYTDKLIF.

Comments on this clone: TCRdb's protein, taken from a much larger clone, differs from this DNA's translation at residue 6, likely owing to a read error; the protein displayed comes from the DNA. The gene calls are TRDV2 and TRDJ1; a possible D gene is TRDD3 (6 bases). Germline assignment: CDR1 GEAIGNYY and CDR2 EKD. The CDR3 length is 15 residues. Trimming pared 4 bases from V and 0 bases from J, leaving 14 bases between. Here the CDR3 reads CACDDTLTYTDKLIF. In DNA, the CDR3 is TGTGCCTGTGATGATACGTTGACCTACACCGATAAACTCATCTTT.

The sample holds a few counts of this clone. This CDR3 reads CACDSVGNVGDKRDKLIF. The CDR3 bases are TGTGCCTGTGACTCCGTGGGAAATGTGGGGGATAAGAGGGATAAACTCATCTTT. The rearrangement links TRDV2 to TRDJ1, with TRDD3 matching over 9 bases. J gave up 5 bases and V 3 bases, and 18 bases lay outside the gene matches. The CDR3 loop spans 18 amino acids. CDR1 and CDR2 (germline): GEAIGNYY, EKD.

This chain joins TRDV2 and TRDJ1, with TRDD3 identical over 12 bases. Germline V CDR1 and CDR2: GEAIGNYY, EKD. J was trimmed by 3 bases and V by 1 base; bases with no gene match: 8. The CDR3 has 17 amino acids. The CDR3 here is CACDTLAGGYGSDKLIF. The DNA of the CDR3 is TGTGCCTGTGACACGTTAGCTGGGGGATACGGTTCCGATAAACTCATCTTT.

This clone was counted a few times. A much larger clone lies one base from this, so it may be a read error. The chain is built from TRDV2 and TRDJ1; 7 positions agree with TRDD3. CDR1 is GEAIGNYY and CDR2 is EKD in the germline V gene. This CDR3 is built from 17 residues. V trimming: 2 bases; J trimming: 5 bases; junction bases outside the gene matches: 16. The CDR3 loop reads CACDKLGGTPHRDKLIF. CDR3 DNA: TGTGCCTGTGACAAGCTGGGGGGTACGCCCCATCGGGATAAACTCATCTTT.

In the case of this clone: This sequence may be a read error, since a much larger clone differs from it by one base. Distinct nucleotide sequences in the sample also encode this CDR3. The CDR3 sequence: CACEALVGDTGTTYTDTLIF. The CDR3 DNA reads TGTGCCTGCGAGGCCTTGGTGGGGGATACCGGTACTACGTACACCGATACACTCATCTTT. The chain joins TRDV2 to TRDJ1; 10 bases fit TRDD3. The CDR3 has 20 amino acids. The germline gives CDR1 GEAIGNYY, CDR2 EKD.

Concerning this clone: This specimen includes other DNA sequences encoding the same CDR3. The chain joins TRDV2 to TRDJ3; 7 nucleotides agree with TRDD3. Germline CDR1 reads GEAIGNYY; CDR2 reads EKD. CDR3 length: 21 amino acids. The V and J ends lost 0 bases and 2 bases, in that order; junction bases with no gene match: 15. This CDR3 reads CACDTGSMGGSGTWDTRQMFF. The CDR3 DNA is TGTGCCTGTGACACCGGAAGTATGGGGGGATCGGGCACCTGGGACACCCGACAGATGTTTTTC.

This clone has more than one count but fewer than ten. TCRdb lists the protein of a much larger clone for this DNA, which differs at residue 6, so this is likely a read error; the protein given here is translated from the DNA itself. The J gene is TRDJ1, the V gene TRDV2, with a weak D call TRDD2 (6 bases). Trimming cost V 3 bases and J 0 bases, with 25 bases left between them. Looked up from germline, CDR1 is GEAIGNYY and CDR2 is EKD. The CDR3 covers 19 residues. The CDR3 region has the DNA TGTGCCTGTGACCGGATTCCTAGGGGGGTAGTACTGGACACCGATAAACTCATCTTT. It specifies CACDRIPRGVVLDTDKLIF.

As regards this clone: This may be a read error, as it is one base from a much larger clone. The chain joins TRDV2 to TRDJ1; 9 positions match TRDD3. The CDR3 is 20 residues long. Germline CDR1 and CDR2: GEAIGNYY and EKD. With 5 bases clipped from V and 4 bases from J, the junction kept 25 bases outside the gene matches. DNA for the CDR3: TGTGCCTGTGCCCCCCTTGGCTACGAGACGCCCGGCTGGGGGATCGATAAACTCATCTTT. Translated, it gives CACAPLGYETPGWGIDKLIF.

The chain recombines TRDV2 with TRDJ1, with 9 bases that match TRDD3. The CDR3 sequence is 15 residues long. Germline CDR1 GEAIGNYY, CDR2 EKD. Trimming cost V 3 bases and J 5 bases; bases outside gene matches: 9. The CDR3 sequence is CACDAWGIEGDKLIF. CDR3 DNA sequence: TGTGCCTGTGACGCCTGGGGGATTGAAGGTGATAAACTCATCTTT.

This clone turned up a few times. The chain couples TRDV2 to TRDJ3; the match to TRDD3 covers 8 bases. V shed 3 bases and J 10 bases; nucleotides not matched to a gene: 10. CDR1 and CDR2 from the germline V gene are GEAIGNYY and EKD. The CDR3 length is 16 residues. The CDR3 here is CACDSLLGDSTRQMFF. The CDR3 bases are TGTGCCTGTGACTCCCTGCTGGGGGACTCAACCCGACAGATGTTTTTC.

Notes on this clone: A read error may be the cause here, since a much bigger clone is one base away. The CDR3 spells CACDTVSGLGTDELIF. The DNA of the CDR3 is TGTGCCTGTGACACCGTTTCCGGACTGGGCACCGATGAACTCATCTTT. The rearrangement joins TRDV2 to TRDJ1, with D maybe TRDD3 (6 bases). CDR1 is GEAIGNYY and CDR2 is EKD in the germline V gene. This CDR3 region has 16 residues.